Below are 21 T cell receptor beta chains sequenced from a single sample in a study of early T cells in non-severe SARS-CoV-2 infection. TCRdb re-called the 5' RACE reads with MiXCR, one entry per CDR3 protein. The repertoire holds about 85,000 distinct CDR3 sequences, under 15% seen once, with over 6.5% in the top ten. Input material: whole blood. Source of these receptors: an adult who was a healthcare worker with PCR-confirmed SARS-CoV-2 infection or an uninfected control (not recorded which).

V and J are TRBV11-2 and TRBJ2-5; D unresolved. From germline, CDR1 is SGHAT and CDR2 FQNNGV. With 3 bases removed from V and 5 bases from J, the gap between germline ends came to 13 bases. The CDR3 is 14 amino acids. The CDR3 coding sequence is TGTGCCAGCAGCTTGTCATTTCGCGTCGAGACCCAGTACTTC. Protein: CASSLSFRVETQYF.

This sequence joins TRBV29-1 and TRBJ1-3; no clear D. The CDR3 runs to 13 residues. The germline V and J ends were trimmed by 3 bases and 2 bases, with 8 bases remaining between them. Germline V gene lookup returns CDR1 SQVTM and CDR2 ANQGSEA. CDR3 sequence: CSVDKNPGNTIYF. As DNA, the CDR3 is TGCAGCGTTGACAAGAACCCTGGAAACACCATATATTTT.

This clonotype came up a few times. This chain connects TRBV5-1 to TRBJ2-5; 8 nucleotides align to TRBD2. The CDR3 length is 14 residues. Per the germline V gene, CDR1 is SGHRS and CDR2 is YFSETQ. The ends lost 3 bases at V and 2 bases at J; junction bases unmatched: 3. CDR3 sequence: CASSSVAGQETQYF. CDR3 DNA: TGCGCCAGCAGCTCCGTAGCGGGACAAGAGACCCAGTACTTC.

The chain is built from TRBV20-1 and TRBJ1-4; 10 bases map to TRBD1. This CDR3 has 15 amino acids. CDR1 DFQATT and CDR2 SNEGSKA come from the germline V gene (reference sequence). Trimming removed 0 bases from V and 10 bases from J; junction bases left unmatched: 8. The CDR3 here is CSARDSGTGEGKLFF. The CDR3 nucleotides are TGCAGTGCTAGAGACTCAGGGACAGGGGAGGGAAAACTGTTTTTT.

The chain has TRBV28 and TRBJ1-6; no reliable D call. Trimming pared 3 bases from V and 10 bases from J, leaving 22 bases between. Germline CDR1 MDHEN, CDR2 SYDVKM. The CDR3 is 17 amino acids. The CDR3 region has the DNA TGTGCCAGCAGTTTCCTTATTGGGTTGGGTGCGGGATCACCCCTCCACTTT. This codes for CASSFLIGLGAGSPLHF.

V is TRBV5-1 and J is TRBJ1-1, with 7 nucleotides matching TRBD1. V lost 0 bases, J lost 0 bases, and 2 bases stayed unmatched. Per the germline V gene, CDR1 is SGHRS and CDR2 is YFSETQ. The CDR3 has 15 amino acids. The CDR3 bases are TGCGCCAGCAGCTTGGGCGGACAGGTGAACACTGAAGCTTTCTTT. It yields the protein CASSLGGQVNTEAFF.

In its sample, this clonotype was seen many times. The V gene is TRBV5-1, the J gene TRBJ1-6, with D tentatively TRBD1 (6 bases). The CDR3 consists of 13 residues. Germline V gene data show CDR1 as SGHRS and CDR2 as YFSETQ. With 4 bases removed from V and 8 bases from J, the gap between germline ends came to 10 bases. CDR3: CASSPRGDSPLHF. CDR3 nucleotide sequence: TGCGCCAGCAGCCCGAGGGGGGATTCACCCCTCCACTTT.

The table lists this clonotype with a few counts. This chain joins TRBV7-8 and TRBJ2-7; a weak D match, TRBD2 (5 bases). With 1 base removed from V and 1 base from J, the gap between germline ends came to 8 bases. The length of the CDR3 is 14 residues. Germline CDR1 is SGHVS and CDR2 is FQNEAQ. The CDR3 spells CASSLGGPSYEQYF. In nucleotides, the CDR3 is TGTGCCAGCAGCTTAGGCGGGCCTTCCTACGAGCAGTACTTC.

The chain uses TRBV5-1 and TRBJ2-7, with 7 bases aligning to TRBD1. This CDR3 has 14 amino acids. J was trimmed by 3 bases and V by 5 bases; bases with no gene match: 8. Germline-derived CDR1 and CDR2 are SGHRS and YFSETQ. CDR3 amino acids: CASRADRVIYEQYF. CDR3 bases: TGCGCCAGCAGGGCTGACAGGGTAATCTACGAGCAGTACTTC.

This rearrangement joins TRBV28 to TRBJ1-5; a weak D match, TRBD1 (6 bases). Trimming cost V 5 bases and J 6 bases, with 20 bases left between them. Germline-derived CDR1 and CDR2 are MDHEN and SYDVKM. The CDR3 length is 16 residues. This CDR3 is CASSDVRRGGVQPQHF. In DNA form, the CDR3 reads TGTGCCAGCAGTGACGTAAGGAGGGGGGGCGTTCAGCCCCAGCATTTT.

This clonotype turned up a few times. The V and J genes are TRBV19 and TRBJ1-2, with D perhaps matching TRBD1 (6 bases). Trimming removed 7 bases at V and 3 bases at J, with 15 bases between. Looked up from germline, CDR1 is LNHDA and CDR2 is SQIVND (reference sequence). The CDR3 runs 14 residues. The CDR3 coding sequence is TGTGCCAGTATCGAGACAGGACCTGACTATGGCTACACCTTC. Protein: CASIETGPDYGYTF.

The chain joins TRBV10-2 to TRBJ1-1; D is possibly TRBD1 (5 bases). Germline values: CDR1 WSHSY, CDR2 SAAADI. This CDR3 contains 16 residues. Between the trimmed V and J ends, which lost 1 base and 0 bases, there was a span of 12 bases. The CDR3 spells CASSEWQGFMNTEAFF. The CDR3 nucleotides are TGCGCCAGCAGTGAGTGGCAGGGTTTCATGAACACTGAAGCTTTCTTT.

The chain joins TRBV7-8 to TRBJ2-7; tentatively, D is TRBD2 (6 bases). V was pared by 3 bases and J by 0 bases, with 15 bases between. CDR1 is SGHVS, CDR2 FQNEAQ, per germline. This CDR3 region has 16 residues. CDR3 nucleotides: TGTGCCAGCAGCTTGGGGGGAAGAAGGGGCTCCTACGAGCAGTACTTC. It translates to CASSLGGRRGSYEQYF.

J is TRBJ2-7 and V is TRBV4-1; the match to TRBD2 covers 13 bases. Germline CDR1 and CDR2: MGHRA and YSYEKL. V was clipped by 0 bases and J by 9 bases; unmatched bases: 11. This CDR3 comprises 17 residues. CDR3 in DNA: TGCGCCAGCAGCCAAGATTCCGCGGGGACTAGCGGGGCGTGGCAGTACTTC. It encodes CASSQDSAGTSGAWQYF.

The chain is built from TRBV7-2 and TRBJ2-1; D remains unclear. CDR1 is SGHTA and CDR2 is FQGNSA in the germline V gene. The CDR3 is 14 residues long. V was trimmed by 5 bases and J by 2 bases, leaving 10 bases between them. The CDR3 DNA sequence: TGTGCCAGCAGCCTCGGGCCCCCCTACAATGAGCAGTTCTTC. Translating gives CASSLGPPYNEQFF. The whole variable domain, filled in from reference TRBV7-2 and TRBJ2-1, reads GAGVSQSPSNKVTEKGKDVELRCDPISGHTALYWYRQSLGQGLEFLIYFQGNSAPDKSGLPSDRFSAERTGGSVSTLTIQRTQQEDSAVYLCASSLGPPYNEQFFGPGTRLTVL.

The count of this clonotype is one. This sequence joins TRBV20-1 and TRBJ2-7; TRBD1 matches at 8 bases. CDR3 length: 14 amino acids. Germline V gene data show CDR1 as DFQATT and CDR2 as SNEGSKA (reference sequence). V was pared by 5 bases and J by 0 bases, with 6 bases of the junction left unmatched. The CDR3: CSAARQGSSYEQYF. DNA of the CDR3: TGCAGTGCTGCCAGACAGGGGAGCTCCTACGAGCAGTACTTC.

This clonotype showed up many times. The chain couples TRBV30 to TRBJ1-2; no firm D call. Trimming cost V 4 bases and J 6 bases, with 6 bases left between them. Germline CDR1 reads GTSNPN; CDR2 reads SVGIG (reference sequence). The CDR3 contains 10 residues. CDR3 sequence: CAWTGDGYTF. For the CDR3, the DNA is TGTGCCTGGACAGGAGATGGCTACACCTTC.

The CDR3 spells CASSLLKRGVNTGELFF. The CDR3 bases are TGTGCCAGCAGCCTCCTAAAGCGCGGGGTCAACACCGGGGAGCTGTTTTTT. The genes are TRBV3-1 and TRBJ2-2; TRBD2 is a possible D gene (6 bases). V gave up 4 bases and J gave up 2 bases, with 17 bases separating them. CDR3 length equals 17 residues. Per the germline V gene, CDR1 is LGHDT and CDR2 is YNNKEL (reference sequence).

The chain carries TRBV10-2 and TRBJ2-1, with 11 bases fitting TRBD2. Germline V gene sequence: CDR1 WSHSY, CDR2 SAAADI. The CDR3 is 16 residues long. Trimming cost V 6 bases and J 8 bases; bases outside gene matches: 12. The CDR3 here is CASSTLAGGISYEQFF. In DNA form, the CDR3 reads TGCGCCAGCAGCACCTTAGCGGGAGGGATTTCCTATGAGCAGTTCTTC.

The V gene is TRBV20-1, the J gene TRBJ1-1; a weak D match, TRBD1 (5 bases). Germline V gene lookup returns CDR1 DFQATT and CDR2 SNEGSKA (reference sequence). This CDR3 has 10 amino acids. V dropped 7 bases and J dropped 11 bases, with 14 bases sitting between them. CDR3 nucleotides: TGCAGTGTCCCGATGGGGGGGGCTTTCTTT. As protein: CSVPMGGAFF.

This clonotype was observed a few times. This chain links TRBV20-1 with TRBJ1-2; D perhaps matches TRBD1 (5 bases). Between the trimmed V and J ends, which lost 1 base and 3 bases, there was a span of 9 bases. CDR1 and CDR2 from the germline V gene are DFQATT and SNEGSKA (reference sequence). CDR3 length: 13 amino acids. The CDR3 nucleotides are TGCAGTGCTAGAGTACCGGGGGACTATGGCTACACCTTC. Translating it yields CSARVPGDYGYTF.